Given below is one TCR beta chain in context. The target antigen is unknown. These data come from a study of T-cell reconstitution after alpha-beta-depleted transplantation in children. Findings and limits, study-wide: T-cell counts and diversity at one year following transplant were attributed mainly to newly produced T cells. The origin of alpha-beta T cells about two months after transplant was reportedly several hundred expanded graft clones.

Per the germline V gene, CDR1 is DFQATT and CDR2 is SNEGSKA (reference sequence). The CDR3 consists of 13 residues. The ends were cut back, 8 bases at V and 8 bases at J, with 16 bases in the middle. Unique molecular identifiers featured in how the TCRbeta library was prepared. TCRdb fed the PCR reads into MiXCR, producing one record per CDR3 protein. The table has about 600,000 distinct CDR3 sequences, roughly 24% seen once. The sequenced sample was PBMCs, mostly from graft donor cells, obtained 360 days after TCRalphabeta/CD19-depleted stem cell transplant. This TCR derives from a boy less than two years old who had a stem cell transplant for acute myeloid leukemia, so the T cells may come from the graft donor. The genes are TRBV20-1 and TRBJ1-6, with D perhaps matching TRBD1 (6 bases). The CDR3 spells CSSTSGGHSPLHF. The CDR3 region has the DNA TGCAGTTCGACGTCGGGGGGGCATTCACCCCTCCACTTT.